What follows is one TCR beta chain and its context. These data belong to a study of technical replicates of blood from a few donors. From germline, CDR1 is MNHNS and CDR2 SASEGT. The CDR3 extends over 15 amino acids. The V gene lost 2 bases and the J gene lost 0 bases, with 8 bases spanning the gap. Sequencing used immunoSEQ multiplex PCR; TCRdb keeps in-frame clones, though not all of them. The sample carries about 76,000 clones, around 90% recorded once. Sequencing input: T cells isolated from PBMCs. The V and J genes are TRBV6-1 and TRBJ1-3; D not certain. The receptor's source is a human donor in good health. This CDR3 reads CASSELAGSGNTIYF. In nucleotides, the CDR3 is TGTGCCAGCAGTGAACTTGCAGGCTCTGGAAACACCATATATTTT.